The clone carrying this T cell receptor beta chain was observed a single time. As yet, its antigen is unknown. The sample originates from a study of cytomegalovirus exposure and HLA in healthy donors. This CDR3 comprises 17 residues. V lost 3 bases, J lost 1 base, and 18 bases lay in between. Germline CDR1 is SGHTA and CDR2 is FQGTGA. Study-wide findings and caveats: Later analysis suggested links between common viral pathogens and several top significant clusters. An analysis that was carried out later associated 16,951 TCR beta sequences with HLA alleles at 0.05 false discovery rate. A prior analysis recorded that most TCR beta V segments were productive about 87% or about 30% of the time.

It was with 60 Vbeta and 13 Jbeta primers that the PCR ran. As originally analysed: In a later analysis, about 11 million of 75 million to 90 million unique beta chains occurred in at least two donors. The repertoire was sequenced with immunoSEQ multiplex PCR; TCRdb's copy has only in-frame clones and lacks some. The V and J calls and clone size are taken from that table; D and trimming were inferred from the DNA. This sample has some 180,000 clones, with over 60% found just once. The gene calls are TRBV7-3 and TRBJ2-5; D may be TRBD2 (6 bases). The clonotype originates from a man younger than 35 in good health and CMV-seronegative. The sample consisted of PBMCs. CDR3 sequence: CASSLGGVGGRQETQYF. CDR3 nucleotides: TGTGCCAGCAGCTTGGGCGGCGTGGGGGGTCGCCAAGAGACCCAGTACTTC.